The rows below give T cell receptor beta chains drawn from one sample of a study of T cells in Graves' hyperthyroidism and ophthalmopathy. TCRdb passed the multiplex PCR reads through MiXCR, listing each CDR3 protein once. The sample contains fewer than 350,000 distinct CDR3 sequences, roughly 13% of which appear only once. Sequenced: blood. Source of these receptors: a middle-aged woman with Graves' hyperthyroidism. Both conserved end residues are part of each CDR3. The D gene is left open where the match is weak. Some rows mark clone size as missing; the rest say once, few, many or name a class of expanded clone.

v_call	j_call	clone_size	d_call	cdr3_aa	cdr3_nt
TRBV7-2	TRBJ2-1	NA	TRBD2	CASRLIGGAYNEQFF	TGTGCCAGCAGGTTGATCGGGGGGGCGTACAATGAGCAGTTCTTC
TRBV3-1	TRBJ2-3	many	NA	CASSSGLVDTQYF	TGTGCCAGCAGCTCTGGGTTGGTTGATACGCAGTATTTT
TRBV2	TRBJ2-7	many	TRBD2	CASGSSGAFYEQYF	TGTGCCAGCGGGTCTAGCGGGGCTTTCTACGAGCAGTACTTC
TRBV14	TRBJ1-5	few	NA	CASSHRGHSNQPQHF	TGTGCCAGCAGTCATCGGGGACATAGCAATCAGCCCCAGCATTTT
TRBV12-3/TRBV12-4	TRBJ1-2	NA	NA	CASSPRGRTYGYTF	TGTGCCAGCAGTCCCCGCGGAAGGACCTATGGCTACACCTTC
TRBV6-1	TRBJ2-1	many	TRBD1	CASSYQGAGKVWNEQFF	TGTGCCAGCAGTTACCAGGGGGCCGGGAAAGTGTGGAATGAGCAGTTCTTC
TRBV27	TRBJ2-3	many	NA	CASSRDAGYPDTQYF	TGTGCCAGCAGTAGAGACGCTGGGTATCCAGATACGCAGTATTTT
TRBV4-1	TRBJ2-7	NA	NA	CASSQDWTSLNGQYF	TGCGCCAGCAGCCAAGATTGGACTTCACTCAACGGGCAGTACTTC
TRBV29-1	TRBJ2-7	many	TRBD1	CSVRKGQGYEQYF	TGCAGCGTCCGAAAAGGACAGGGTTACGAGCAGTACTTC
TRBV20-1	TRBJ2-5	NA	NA	CSAPGRASTQYF	TGCAGTGCACCGGGACGGGCTTCGACCCAGTACTTC
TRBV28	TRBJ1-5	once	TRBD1	CASSSPYSGQGLNQPQHF	TGTGCCAGCAGTTCACCGTACTCCGGACAGGGCCTCAATCAGCCCCAGCATTTT
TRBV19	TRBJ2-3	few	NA	CASSGPPRAPRRTDTQYF	TGTGCCAGTAGTGGCCCCCCCAGGGCCCCCAGACGAACAGATACGCAGTATTTT
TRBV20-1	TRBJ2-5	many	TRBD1	CSAGRQGDRETQYF	TGCAGTGCTGGGAGACAGGGGGATCGAGAGACCCAGTACTTC
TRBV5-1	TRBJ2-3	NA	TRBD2	CASSQGGLATDTQYF	TGCGCCAGCAGCCAAGGGGGACTAGCAACAGATACGCAGTATTTT
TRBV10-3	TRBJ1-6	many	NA	CAISDPLHDSPLHF	TGTGCCATCAGTGACCCCCTCCACGATTCACCCCTCCACTTT
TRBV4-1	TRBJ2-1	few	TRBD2	CASSQMGLAGGNEQFF	TGCGCCAGCAGCCAAATGGGACTAGCGGGAGGTAATGAGCAGTTCTTC
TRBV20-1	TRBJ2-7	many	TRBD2	CSAGSGGSGRTYEQYF	TGCAGTGCCGGTTCCGGGGGTAGCGGGAGAACCTACGAGCAGTACTTC
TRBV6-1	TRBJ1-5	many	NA	CATSNTRSNQPQHF	TGTGCCACCAGCAACACCAGGAGCAATCAGCCCCAGCATTTT
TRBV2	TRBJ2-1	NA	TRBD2	CASSFSGANEQFF	TGTGCCAGCAGTTTCAGCGGGGCCAATGAGCAGTTCTTC
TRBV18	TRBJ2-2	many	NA	CASSPQVENTGELFF	TGTGCCAGCTCACCACAGGTGGAGAACACCGGGGAGCTGTTTTTT
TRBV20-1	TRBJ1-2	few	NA	CSARGPDKRYGYTF	TGCAGTGCTAGAGGCCCCGACAAGAGATATGGCTACACCTTC
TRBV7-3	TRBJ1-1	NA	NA	CASSPGGQVTEAFF	TGTGCCAGCAGTCCCGGGGGCCAGGTTACTGAAGCTTTCTTT
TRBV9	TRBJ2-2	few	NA	CASSATVNTGELFF	TGTGCCAGCAGCGCGACGGTTAACACCGGGGAGCTGTTTTTT
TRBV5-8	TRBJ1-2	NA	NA	CASRSSSLSYTF	TGTGCCAGCAGGTCAAGCTCGCTGAGCTACACCTTC
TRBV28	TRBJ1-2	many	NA	CASSSYYYGYTF	TGTGCCAGCAGTTCCTACTATTATGGCTACACCTTC
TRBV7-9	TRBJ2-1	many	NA	CASTFSSGFRSYNEQFF	TGTGCCAGCACTTTCTCCTCGGGCTTCCGCTCCTACAATGAGCAGTTCTTC
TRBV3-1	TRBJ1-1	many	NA	CASSQVGTVNKAFF	TGTGCCAGCAGCCAAGTGGGCACCGTCAACAAAGCTTTCTTT
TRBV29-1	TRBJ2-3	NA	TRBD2	CSVAGTSGPTDTQYF	TGCAGCGTGGCCGGGACTAGCGGACCCACAGATACGCAGTATTTT
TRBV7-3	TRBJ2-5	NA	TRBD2	CASSYGLADQETQYF	TGTGCCAGCAGTTACGGACTAGCGGATCAAGAGACCCAGTACTTC
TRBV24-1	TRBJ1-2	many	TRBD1	CATSRGRGYGYTF	TGTGCCACTTCGAGGGGGCGAGGATATGGCTACACCTTC
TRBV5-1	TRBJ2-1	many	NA	CASSSLQNSYNEQFF	TGCGCCAGCAGCTCCCTACAGAACTCCTACAATGAGCAGTTCTTC
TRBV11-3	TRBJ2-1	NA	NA	CASSLGSSSYNEQLF	TGTGCCAGCAGCTTAGGTTCGAGCTCCTACAATGAGCAGCTCTTC
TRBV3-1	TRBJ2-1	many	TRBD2	CASSPTSADEQFF	TGTGCCAGCAGCCCGACTAGCGCGGATGAGCAGTTCTTC
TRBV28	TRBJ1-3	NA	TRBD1	CASRTPDRSGNTIYF	TGTGCCAGCAGGACCCCGGACAGGTCGGGGAACACCATATATTTT
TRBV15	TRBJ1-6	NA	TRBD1	CATRAGTGRGPLHF	TGTGCCACCAGGGCCGGGACAGGGCGAGGACCCCTCCACTTT
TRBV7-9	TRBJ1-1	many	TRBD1	CASTLRDSEAFF	TGTGCCAGCACCCTTAGGGACAGTGAAGCTTTCTTT
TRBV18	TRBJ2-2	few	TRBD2	CASSPRAGATGELFF	TGTGCCAGCTCACCCAGAGCGGGAGCCACCGGGGAGCTGTTTTTT
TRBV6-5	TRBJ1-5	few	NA	CASSYTFNQPQHF	TGTGCCAGCAGTTACACATTCAATCAGCCCCAGCATTTT
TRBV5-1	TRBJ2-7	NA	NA	CASSLGQGWREQYF	TGCGCCAGCAGCTTGGGGCAGGGCTGGCGCGAGCAGTACTTC
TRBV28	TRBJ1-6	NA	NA	CAGAGSYNSPLHF	TGTGCCGGGGCCGGGTCCTATAATTCACCCCTCCACTTT
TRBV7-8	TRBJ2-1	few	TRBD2	CASSGMGTIHEQFF	TGTGCCAGCAGCGGAATGGGGACTATTCATGAGCAGTTCTTC
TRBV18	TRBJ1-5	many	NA	CASSLKGSQPQHF	TGTGCCAGCTCACTCAAGGGAAGCCAGCCCCAGCATTTT
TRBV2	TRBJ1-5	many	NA	CASRVREGSNQPQHF	TGTGCCAGCAGGGTCCGGGAGGGGAGCAATCAGCCCCAGCATTTT
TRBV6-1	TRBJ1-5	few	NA	CASRRQAFSNQPQHF	TGTGCCAGCAGGCGACAGGCGTTCAGCAATCAGCCCCAGCATTTT
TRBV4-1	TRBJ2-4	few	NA	CASSLLGVPTNIQYF	TGCGCCAGCAGCCTGTTGGGTGTACCGACTAACATTCAGTACTTC
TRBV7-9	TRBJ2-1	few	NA	CASSPRLGANEQFF	TGTGCCAGCAGCCCAAGACTGGGAGCTAATGAGCAGTTCTTC
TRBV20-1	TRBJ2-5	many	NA	CSASPWGAGETQYF	TGCAGTGCCTCCCCCTGGGGGGCCGGAGAGACCCAGTACTTC
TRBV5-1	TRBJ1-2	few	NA	CASSFRTGNYGYTF	TGCGCCAGCAGCTTCCGGACGGGGAACTATGGCTACACCTTC
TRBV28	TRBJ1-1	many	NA	CASSVTSTDTEAFF	TGTGCCAGCAGTGTCACAAGCACCGACACTGAAGCTTTCTTT